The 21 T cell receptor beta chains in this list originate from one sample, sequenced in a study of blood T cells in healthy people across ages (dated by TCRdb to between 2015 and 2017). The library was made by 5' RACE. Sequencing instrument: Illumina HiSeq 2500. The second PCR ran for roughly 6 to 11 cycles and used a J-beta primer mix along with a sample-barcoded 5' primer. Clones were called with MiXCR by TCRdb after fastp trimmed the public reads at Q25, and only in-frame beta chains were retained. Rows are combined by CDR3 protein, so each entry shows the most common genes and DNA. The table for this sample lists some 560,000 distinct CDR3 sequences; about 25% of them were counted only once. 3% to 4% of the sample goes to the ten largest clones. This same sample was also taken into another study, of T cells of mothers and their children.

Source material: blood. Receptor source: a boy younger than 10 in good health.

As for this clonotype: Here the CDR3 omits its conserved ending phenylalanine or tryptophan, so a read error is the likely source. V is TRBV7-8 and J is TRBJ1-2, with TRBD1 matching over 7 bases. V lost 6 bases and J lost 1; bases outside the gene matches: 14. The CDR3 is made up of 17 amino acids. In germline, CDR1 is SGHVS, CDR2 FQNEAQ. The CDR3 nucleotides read TGTGCCAGCAGTTATTCACCGAACAGGGGCAGTAACTATGGCTACACCCTC. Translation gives CASSYSPNRGSNYGYTL.

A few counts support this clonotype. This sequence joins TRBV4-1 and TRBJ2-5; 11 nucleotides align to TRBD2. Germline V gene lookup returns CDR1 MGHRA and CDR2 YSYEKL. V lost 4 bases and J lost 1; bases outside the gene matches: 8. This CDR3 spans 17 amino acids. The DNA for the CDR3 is TGCGCCAGCAGCCCGGTAGCGGGGGGGGTCCTCCAAGAGACCCAGTACTTC. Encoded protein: CASSPVAGGVLQETQYF.

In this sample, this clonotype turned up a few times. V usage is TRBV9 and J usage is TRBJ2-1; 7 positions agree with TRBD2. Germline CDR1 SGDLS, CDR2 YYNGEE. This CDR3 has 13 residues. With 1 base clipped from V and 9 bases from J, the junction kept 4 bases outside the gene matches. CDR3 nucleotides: TGTGCCAGCAGCGTATCAAGCGGGACTGAGCAGTTCTTC. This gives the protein CASSVSSGTEQFF.

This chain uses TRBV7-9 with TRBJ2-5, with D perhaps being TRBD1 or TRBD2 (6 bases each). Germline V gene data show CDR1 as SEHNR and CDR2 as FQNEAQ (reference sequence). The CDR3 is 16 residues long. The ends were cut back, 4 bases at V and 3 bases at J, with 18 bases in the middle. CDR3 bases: TGTGCCAGCAGCTCCGTGTGGGGGGCCTCTAAAGAGACCCAGTACTTC. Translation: CASSSVWGASKETQYF.

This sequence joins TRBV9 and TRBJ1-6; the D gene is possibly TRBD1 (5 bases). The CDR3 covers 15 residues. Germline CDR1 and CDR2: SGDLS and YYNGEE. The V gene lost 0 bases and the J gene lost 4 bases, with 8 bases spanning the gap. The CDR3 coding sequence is TGTGCCAGCAGCGTAGACCCAGGGTATAATTCACCCCTCCACTTT. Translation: CASSVDPGYNSPLHF.

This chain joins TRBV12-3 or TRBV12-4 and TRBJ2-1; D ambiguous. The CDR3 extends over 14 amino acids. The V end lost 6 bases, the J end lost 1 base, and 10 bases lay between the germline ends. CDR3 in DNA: TGTGCCAGCAGCGGATTAGGGTCCTACAATGAGCAGTTCTTC. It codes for CASSGLGSYNEQFF.

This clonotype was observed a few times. The CDR3 loop reads CASRRTSSYEQFF. The CDR3 bases are TGTGCCAGCAGGCGGACTAGTTCTTATGAGCAGTTCTTC. The V and J genes are TRBV6-2 or TRBV6-3 and TRBJ2-1; TRBD2 matches 7 bases. With V trimmed by 6 bases and J by 8 bases, 7 bases remained unmatched. Per germline, CDR1 MNHEY and CDR2 SVGEGT. The CDR3 is made up of 13 amino acids.

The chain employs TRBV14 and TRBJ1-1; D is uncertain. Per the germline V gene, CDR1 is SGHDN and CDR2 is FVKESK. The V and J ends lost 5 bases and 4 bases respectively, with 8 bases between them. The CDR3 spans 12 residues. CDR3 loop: CASSGWGTEAFF. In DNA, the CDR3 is TGTGCCAGCAGCGGGTGGGGCACTGAAGCTTTCTTT.

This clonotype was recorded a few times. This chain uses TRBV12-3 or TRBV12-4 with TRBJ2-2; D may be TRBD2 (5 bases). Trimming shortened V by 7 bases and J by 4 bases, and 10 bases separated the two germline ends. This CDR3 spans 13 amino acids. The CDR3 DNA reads TGTGCCAGCAACGTCCGGGGCACCGGGGAGCTGTTTTTT. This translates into CASNVRGTGELFF.

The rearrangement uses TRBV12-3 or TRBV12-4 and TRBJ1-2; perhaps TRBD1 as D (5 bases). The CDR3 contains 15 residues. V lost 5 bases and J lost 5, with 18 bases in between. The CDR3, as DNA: TGTGCCAGCAGTGTCGTTCCAAAGGACATATATGGCTACACCTTC. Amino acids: CASSVVPKDIYGYTF.

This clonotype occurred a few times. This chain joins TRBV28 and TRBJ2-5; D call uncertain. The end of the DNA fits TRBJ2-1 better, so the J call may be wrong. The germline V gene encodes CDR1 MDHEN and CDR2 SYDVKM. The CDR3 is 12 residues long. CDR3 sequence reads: CASSSDWGEQFF. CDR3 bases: TGTGCCAGCAGTTCCGATTGGGGTGAGCAGTTCTTC.

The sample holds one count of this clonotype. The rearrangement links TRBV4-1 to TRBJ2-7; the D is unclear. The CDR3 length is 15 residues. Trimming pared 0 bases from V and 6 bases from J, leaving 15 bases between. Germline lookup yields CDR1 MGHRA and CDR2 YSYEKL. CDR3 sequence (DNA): TGCGCCAGCAGCCAAGATCGGGTCTCCTTGATCGAGCAGTACTTC. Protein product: CASSQDRVSLIEQYF.

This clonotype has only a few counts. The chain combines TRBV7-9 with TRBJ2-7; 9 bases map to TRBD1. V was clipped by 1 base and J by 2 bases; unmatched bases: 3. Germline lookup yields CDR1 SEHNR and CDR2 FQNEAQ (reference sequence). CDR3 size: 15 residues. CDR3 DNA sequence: TGTGCCAGCAGCTTAGACGACAGGGGGACCTACGAGCAGTACTTC. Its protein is CASSLDDRGTYEQYF.

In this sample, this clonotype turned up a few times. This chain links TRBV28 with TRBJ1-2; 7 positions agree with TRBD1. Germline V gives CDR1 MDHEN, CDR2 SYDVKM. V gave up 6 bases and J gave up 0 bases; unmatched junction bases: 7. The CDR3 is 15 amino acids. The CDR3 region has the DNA TGTGCCAGCAGCGGGACAGTTGAAGCTAACTATGGCTACACCTTC. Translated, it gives CASSGTVEANYGYTF.

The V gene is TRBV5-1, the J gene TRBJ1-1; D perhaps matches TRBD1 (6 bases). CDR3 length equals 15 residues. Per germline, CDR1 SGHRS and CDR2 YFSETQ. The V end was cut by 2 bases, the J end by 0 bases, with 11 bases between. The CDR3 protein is CASSFGQILNTEAFF. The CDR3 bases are TGCGCCAGCAGCTTTGGACAGATACTGAACACTGAAGCTTTCTTT.

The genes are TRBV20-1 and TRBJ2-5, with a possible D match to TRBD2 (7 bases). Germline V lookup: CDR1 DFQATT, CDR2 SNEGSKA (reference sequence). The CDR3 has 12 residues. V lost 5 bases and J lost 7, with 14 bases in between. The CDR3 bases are TGCAGTGCTGCCCCGGGGGGCGGGACCCAGTACTTC. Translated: CSAAPGGGTQYF.

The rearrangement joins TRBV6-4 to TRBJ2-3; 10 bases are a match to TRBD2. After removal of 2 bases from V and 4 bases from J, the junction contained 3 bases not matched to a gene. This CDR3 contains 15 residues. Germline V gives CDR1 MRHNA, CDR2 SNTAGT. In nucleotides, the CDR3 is TGTGCCAGCAGTGACGCTAGCGGGGGTGCAGATACGCAGTATTTT. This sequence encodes CASSDASGGADTQYF.

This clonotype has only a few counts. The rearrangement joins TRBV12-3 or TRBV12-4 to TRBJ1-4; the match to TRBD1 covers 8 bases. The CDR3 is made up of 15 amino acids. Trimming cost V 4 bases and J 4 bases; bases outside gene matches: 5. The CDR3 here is CASSSRQGHNEKLFF. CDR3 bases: TGTGCCAGCAGTTCCAGACAGGGGCATAATGAAAAACTGTTTTTT.

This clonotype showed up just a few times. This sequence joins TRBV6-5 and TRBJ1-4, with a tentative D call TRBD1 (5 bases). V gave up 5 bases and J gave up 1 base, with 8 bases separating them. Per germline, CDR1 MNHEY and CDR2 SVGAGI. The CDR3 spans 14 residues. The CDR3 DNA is TGTGCCAGCAGTCGGGACGTAACTAATGAAAAACTGTTTTTT. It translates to CASSRDVTNEKLFF.

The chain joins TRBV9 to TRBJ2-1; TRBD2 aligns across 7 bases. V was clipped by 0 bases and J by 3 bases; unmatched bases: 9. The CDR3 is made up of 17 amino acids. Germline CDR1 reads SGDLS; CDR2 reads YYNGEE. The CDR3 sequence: CASSVGPRGSNYNEQFF. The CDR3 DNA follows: TGTGCCAGCAGCGTAGGTCCGCGGGGGTCCAACTACAATGAGCAGTTCTTC.

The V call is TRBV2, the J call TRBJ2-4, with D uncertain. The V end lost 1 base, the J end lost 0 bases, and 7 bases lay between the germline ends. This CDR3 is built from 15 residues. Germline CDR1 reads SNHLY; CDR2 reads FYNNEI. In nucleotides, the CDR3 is TGTGCCAGCAGTGAAGGGGGATTAGCCAAAAACATTCAGTACTTC. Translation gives CASSEGGLAKNIQYF.